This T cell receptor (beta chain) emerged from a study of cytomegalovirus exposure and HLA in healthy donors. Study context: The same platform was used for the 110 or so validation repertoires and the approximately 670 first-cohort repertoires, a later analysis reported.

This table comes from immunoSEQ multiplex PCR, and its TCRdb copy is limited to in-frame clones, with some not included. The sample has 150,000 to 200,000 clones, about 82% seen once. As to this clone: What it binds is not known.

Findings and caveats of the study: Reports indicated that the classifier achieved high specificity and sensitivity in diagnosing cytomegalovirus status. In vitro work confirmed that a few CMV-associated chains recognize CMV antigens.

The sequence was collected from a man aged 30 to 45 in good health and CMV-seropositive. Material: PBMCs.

As DNA, the CDR3 is TGTGCCAGCAGTTCAAGCCCAGGCGAGCAGTACTTC. Protein: CASSSSPGEQYF. This rearrangement joins TRBV7-9 to TRBJ2-7; D is uncertain. Germline V CDR1 and CDR2: SEHNR, FQNEAQ (reference sequence). Trimming took 6 bases from V and 6 from J, leaving 12 bases between them. CDR3 length: 12 residues.